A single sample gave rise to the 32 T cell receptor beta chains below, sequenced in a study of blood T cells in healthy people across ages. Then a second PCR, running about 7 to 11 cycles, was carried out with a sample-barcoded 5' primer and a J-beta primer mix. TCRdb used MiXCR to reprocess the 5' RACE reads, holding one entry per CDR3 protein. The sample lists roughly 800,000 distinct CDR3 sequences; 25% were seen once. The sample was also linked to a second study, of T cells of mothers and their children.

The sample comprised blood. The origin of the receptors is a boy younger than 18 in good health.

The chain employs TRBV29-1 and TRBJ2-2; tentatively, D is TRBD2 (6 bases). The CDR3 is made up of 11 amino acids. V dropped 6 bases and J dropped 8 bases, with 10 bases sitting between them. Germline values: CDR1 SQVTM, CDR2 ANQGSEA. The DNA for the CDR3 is TGCAGCGTCGGGGGTTTGGGGGAGCTGTTTTTT. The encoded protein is CSVGGLGELFF.

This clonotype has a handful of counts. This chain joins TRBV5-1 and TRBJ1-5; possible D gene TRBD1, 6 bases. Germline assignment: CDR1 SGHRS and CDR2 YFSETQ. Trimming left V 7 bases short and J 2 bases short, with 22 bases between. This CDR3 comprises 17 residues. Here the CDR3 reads CASDSHRGPGGNQPQHF. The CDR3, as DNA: TGCGCCAGCGATTCTCACCGGGGGCCCGGGGGCAATCAGCCCCAGCATTTT.

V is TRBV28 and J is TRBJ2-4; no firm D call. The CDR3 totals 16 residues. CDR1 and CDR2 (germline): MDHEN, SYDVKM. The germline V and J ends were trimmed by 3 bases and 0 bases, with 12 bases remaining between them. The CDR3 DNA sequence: TGTGCCAGCAGTTTTCGCAGAATTCTAGCCAAAAACATTCAGTACTTC. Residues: CASSFRRILAKNIQYF.

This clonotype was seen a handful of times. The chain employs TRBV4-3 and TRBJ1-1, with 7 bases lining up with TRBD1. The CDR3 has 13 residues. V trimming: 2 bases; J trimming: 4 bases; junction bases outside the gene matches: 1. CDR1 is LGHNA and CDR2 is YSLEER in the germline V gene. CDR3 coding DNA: TGCGCCAGCAGCCAACCAGGGGGCACTGAAGCTTTCTTT. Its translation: CASSQPGGTEAFF.

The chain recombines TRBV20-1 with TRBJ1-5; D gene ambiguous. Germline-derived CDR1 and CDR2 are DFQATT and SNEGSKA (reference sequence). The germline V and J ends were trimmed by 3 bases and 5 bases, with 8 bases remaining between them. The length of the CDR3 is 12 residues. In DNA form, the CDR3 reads TGCAGTGCTAGTGTGTTGGATCAGCCCCAGCATTTT. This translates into CSASVLDQPQHF.

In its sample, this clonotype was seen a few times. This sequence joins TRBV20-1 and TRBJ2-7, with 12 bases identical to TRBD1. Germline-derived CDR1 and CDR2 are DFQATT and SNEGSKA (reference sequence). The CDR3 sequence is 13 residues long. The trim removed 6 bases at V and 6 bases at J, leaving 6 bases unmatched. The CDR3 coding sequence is TGCAGTGCGCCGGGACAGGGGGCCGGCGAGCAGTACTTC. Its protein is CSAPGQGAGEQYF.

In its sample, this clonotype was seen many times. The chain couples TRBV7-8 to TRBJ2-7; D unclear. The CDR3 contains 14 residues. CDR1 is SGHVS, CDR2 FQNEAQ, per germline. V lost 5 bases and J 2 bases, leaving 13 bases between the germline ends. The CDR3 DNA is TGTGCCAGCAGCCTTGGAGTCGGAGCCTACGAGCAGTACTTC. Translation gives CASSLGVGAYEQYF. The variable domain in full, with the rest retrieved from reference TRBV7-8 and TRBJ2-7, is GAGVSQSPRYKVAKRGQDVALRCDPISGHVSLFWYQQALGQGPEFLTYFQNEAQLDKSGLPSDRFFAERPEGSVSTLKIQRTQQEDSAVYLCASSLGVGAYEQYFGPGTRLTVT.

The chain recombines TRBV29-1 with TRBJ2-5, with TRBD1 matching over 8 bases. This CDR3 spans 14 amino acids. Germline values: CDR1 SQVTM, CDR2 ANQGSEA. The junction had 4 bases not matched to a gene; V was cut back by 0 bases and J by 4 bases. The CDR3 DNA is TGCAGCGTTGAAGATCGGACAGGGCCAGAGACCCAGTACTTC. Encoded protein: CSVEDRTGPETQYF. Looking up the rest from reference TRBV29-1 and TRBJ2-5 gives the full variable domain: SAVISQKPSRDICQRGTSLTIQCQVDSQVTMMFWYRQQPGQSLTLIATANQGSEATYESGFVIDKFPISRPNLTFSTLTVSNMSPEDSSIYLCSVEDRTGPETQYFGPGTRLLVL.

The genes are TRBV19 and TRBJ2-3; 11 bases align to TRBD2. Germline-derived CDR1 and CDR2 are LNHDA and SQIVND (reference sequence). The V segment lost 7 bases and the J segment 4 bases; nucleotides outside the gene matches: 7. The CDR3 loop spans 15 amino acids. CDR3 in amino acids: CASIPSGRPSDTQYF. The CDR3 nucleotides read TGTGCCAGTATCCCTAGCGGGAGGCCGTCAGATACGCAGTATTTT.

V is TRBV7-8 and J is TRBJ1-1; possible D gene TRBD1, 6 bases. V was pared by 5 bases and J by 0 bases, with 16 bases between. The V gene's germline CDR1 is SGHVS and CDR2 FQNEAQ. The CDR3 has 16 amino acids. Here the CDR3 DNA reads TGTGCCAGCAGCCTCACAGGGCCCCAGATGAACACTGAAGCTTTCTTT. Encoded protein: CASSLTGPQMNTEAFF. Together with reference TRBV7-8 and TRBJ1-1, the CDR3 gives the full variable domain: GAGVSQSPRYKVAKRGQDVALRCDPISGHVSLFWYQQALGQGPEFLTYFQNEAQLDKSGLPSDRFFAERPEGSVSTLKIQRTQQEDSAVYLCASSLTGPQMNTEAFFGQGTRLTVV.

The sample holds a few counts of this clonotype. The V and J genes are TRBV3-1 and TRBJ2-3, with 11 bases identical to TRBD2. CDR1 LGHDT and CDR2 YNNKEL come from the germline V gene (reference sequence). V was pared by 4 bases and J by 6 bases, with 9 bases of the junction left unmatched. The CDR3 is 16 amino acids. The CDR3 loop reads CASSPPGLAVWDTQYF. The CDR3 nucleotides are TGTGCCAGCAGCCCACCGGGACTAGCGGTTTGGGATACGCAGTATTTT.

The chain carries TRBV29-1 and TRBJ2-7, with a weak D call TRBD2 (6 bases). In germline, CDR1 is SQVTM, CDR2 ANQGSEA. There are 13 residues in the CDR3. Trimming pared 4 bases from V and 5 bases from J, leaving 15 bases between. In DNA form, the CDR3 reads TGCAGCGTTGGGTTGCTAGCGAAGGACGAGCAGTACTTC. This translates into CSVGLLAKDEQYF.

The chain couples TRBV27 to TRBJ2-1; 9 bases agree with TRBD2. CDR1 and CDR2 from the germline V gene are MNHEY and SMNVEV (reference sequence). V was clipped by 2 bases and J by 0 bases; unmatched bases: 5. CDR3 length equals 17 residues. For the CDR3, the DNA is TGTGCCAGCAGTTTAGCGGGAGGGACAAGCTCCTACAATGAGCAGTTCTTC. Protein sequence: CASSLAGGTSSYNEQFF.

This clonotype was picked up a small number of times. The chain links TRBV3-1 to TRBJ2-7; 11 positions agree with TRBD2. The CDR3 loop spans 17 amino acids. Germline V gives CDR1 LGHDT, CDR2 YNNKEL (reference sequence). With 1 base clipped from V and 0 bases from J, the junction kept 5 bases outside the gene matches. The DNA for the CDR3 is TGTGCCAGCAGCCAAGTGCCGGGACTAGCGGTCTCCTACGAGCAGTACTTC. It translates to CASSQVPGLAVSYEQYF.

The CDR3 loop is CASSWLTGAEQYF. The CDR3 DNA reads as TGTGCCAGCAGCTGGCTTACCGGGGCCGAGCAGTACTTC. J is TRBJ2-7 and V is TRBV7-2; either TRBD1 or TRBD2 may supply D (5 bases each). Germline assignment: CDR1 SGHTA and CDR2 FQGNSA. The CDR3 covers 13 residues. V shed 4 bases and J shed 6 bases, with 13 bases lying between them.

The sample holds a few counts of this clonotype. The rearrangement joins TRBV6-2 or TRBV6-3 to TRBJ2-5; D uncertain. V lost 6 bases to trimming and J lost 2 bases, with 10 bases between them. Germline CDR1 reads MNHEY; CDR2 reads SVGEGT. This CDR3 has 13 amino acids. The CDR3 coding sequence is TGTGCCAGCAGAGGGTCATTACAAGAGACCCAGTACTTC. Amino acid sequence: CASRGSLQETQYF.

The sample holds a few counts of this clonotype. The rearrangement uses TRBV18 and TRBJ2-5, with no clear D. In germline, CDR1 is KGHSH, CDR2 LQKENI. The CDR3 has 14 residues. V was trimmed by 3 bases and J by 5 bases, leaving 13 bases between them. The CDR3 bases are TGTGCCAGCTCACCTCCCAGGCCGGCTGAGACCCAGTACTTC. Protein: CASSPPRPAETQYF.

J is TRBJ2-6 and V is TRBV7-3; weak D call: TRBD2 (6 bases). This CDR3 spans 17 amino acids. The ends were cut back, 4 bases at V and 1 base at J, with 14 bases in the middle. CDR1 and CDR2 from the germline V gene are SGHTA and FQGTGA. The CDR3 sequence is CASSSTPGGSGANVLTF. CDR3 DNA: TGTGCCAGCAGCTCGACTCCTGGAGGGTCTGGGGCCAACGTCCTGACTTTC.

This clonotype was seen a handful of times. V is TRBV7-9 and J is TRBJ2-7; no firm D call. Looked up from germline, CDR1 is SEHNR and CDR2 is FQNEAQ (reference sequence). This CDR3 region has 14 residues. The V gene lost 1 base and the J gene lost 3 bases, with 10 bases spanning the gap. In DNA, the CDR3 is TGTGCCAGCAGCTTAGGAGCTTTGGACTACGAGCAGTACTTC. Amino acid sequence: CASSLGALDYEQYF.

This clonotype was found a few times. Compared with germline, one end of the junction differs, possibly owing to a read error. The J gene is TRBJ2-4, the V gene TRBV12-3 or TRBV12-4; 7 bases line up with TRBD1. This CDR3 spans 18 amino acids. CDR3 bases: TGTGCCAGCAGCTTGACCGGGACAATAAAGGGGGCCAAAAACACTCAGTACTTC. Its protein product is CASSLTGTIKGAKNTQYF.

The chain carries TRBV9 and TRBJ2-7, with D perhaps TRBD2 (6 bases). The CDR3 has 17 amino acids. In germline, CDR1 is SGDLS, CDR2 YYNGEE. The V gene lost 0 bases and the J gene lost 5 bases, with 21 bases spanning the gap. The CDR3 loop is CASSVAPGKGSGDEQYF. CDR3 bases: TGTGCCAGCAGCGTAGCTCCAGGGAAGGGTTCGGGGGACGAGCAGTACTTC.

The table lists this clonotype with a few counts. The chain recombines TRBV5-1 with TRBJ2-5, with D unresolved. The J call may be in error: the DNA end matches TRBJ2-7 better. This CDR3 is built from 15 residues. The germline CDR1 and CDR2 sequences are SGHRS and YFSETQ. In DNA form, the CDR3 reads TGCGCCAGCAGCTTCACGGCGCTTGGTTCCTACGAGCAGTACTTC. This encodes CASSFTALGSYEQYF.

The CDR3 DNA follows: TGTGCCAGTTCGGGACTAGCGGGGCCGGGGACCCAGTACTTC. Translation gives CASSGLAGPGTQYF. V usage is TRBV19 and J usage is TRBJ2-5, with TRBD2 matching over 13 bases. The J segment lost 7 bases and the V segment lost 8 bases, leaving 7 bases of the junction unmatched. This CDR3 has 14 residues. CDR1 LNHDA and CDR2 SQIVND come from the germline V gene (reference sequence). The variable domain in full, completed from reference TRBV19 and TRBJ2-5, reads DGGITQSPKYLFRKEGQNVTLSCEQNLNHDAMYWYRQDPGQGLRLIYYSQIVNDFQKGDIAEGYSVSREKKESFPLTVTSAQKNPTAFYLCASSGLAGPGTQYFGPGTRLLVL.

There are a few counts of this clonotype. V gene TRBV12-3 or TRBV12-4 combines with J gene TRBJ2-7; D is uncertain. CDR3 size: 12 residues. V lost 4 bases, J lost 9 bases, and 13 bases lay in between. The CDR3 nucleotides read TGTGCCAGCAGTTCTGGCCCCTCGAGGCAGTACTTC. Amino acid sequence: CASSSGPSRQYF.

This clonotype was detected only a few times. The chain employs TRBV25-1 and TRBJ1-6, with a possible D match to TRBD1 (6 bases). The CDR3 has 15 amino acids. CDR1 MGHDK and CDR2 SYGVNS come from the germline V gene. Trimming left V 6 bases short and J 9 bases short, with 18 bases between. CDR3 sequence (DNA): TGTGCCAGCAGCGCCCAAGGGGGAAGCGGTTCACCCCTCCACTTT. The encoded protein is CASSAQGGSGSPLHF. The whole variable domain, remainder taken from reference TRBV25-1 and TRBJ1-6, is EADIYQTPRYLVIGTGKKITLECSQTMGHDKMYWYQQDPGMELHLIHYSYGVNSTEKGDLSSESTVSRIRTEHFPLTLESARPSHTSQYLCASSAQGGSGSPLHFGNGTRLTVT.

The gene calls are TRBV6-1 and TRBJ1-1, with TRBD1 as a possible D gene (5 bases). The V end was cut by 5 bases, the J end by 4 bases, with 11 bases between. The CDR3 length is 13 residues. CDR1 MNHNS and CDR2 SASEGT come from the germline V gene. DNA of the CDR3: TGTGCCAGCAGTAAGGGAGGGACCACTGAAGCTTTCTTT. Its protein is CASSKGGTTEAFF.

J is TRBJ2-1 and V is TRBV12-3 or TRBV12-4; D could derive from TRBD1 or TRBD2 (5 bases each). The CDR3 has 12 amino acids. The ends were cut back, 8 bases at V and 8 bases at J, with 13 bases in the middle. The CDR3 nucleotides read TGTGCCAGCCGGGACCCCAGGGATGAGCAGTTCTTC. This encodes CASRDPRDEQFF.

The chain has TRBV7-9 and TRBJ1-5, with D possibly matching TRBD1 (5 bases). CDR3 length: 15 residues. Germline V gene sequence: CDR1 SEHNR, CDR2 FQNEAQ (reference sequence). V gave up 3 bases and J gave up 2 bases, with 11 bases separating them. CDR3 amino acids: CASSFSGSRNQPQHF. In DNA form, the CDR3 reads TGTGCCAGCAGCTTCTCAGGGAGCCGCAATCAGCCCCAGCATTTT. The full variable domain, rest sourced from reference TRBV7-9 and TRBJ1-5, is DTGVSQNPRHKITKRGQNVTFRCDPISEHNRLYWYRQTLGQGPEFLTYFQNEAQLEKSRLLSDRFSAERPKGSFSTLEIQRTEQGDSAMYLCASSFSGSRNQPQHFGDGTRLSIL.

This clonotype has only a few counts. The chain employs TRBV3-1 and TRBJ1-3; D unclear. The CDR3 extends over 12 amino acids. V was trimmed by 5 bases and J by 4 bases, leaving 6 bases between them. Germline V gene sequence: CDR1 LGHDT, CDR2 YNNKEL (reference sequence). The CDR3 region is CASSVRGNTIYF. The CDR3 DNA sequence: TGTGCCAGCAGCGTTAGGGGAAACACCATATATTTT.

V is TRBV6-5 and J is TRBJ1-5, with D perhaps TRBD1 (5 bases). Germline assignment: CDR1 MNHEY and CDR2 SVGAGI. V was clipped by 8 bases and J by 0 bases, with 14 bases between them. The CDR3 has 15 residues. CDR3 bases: TGTGCCAGCTCACGGGGGATTGATAGCAATCAGCCCCAGCATTTT. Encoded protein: CASSRGIDSNQPQHF.

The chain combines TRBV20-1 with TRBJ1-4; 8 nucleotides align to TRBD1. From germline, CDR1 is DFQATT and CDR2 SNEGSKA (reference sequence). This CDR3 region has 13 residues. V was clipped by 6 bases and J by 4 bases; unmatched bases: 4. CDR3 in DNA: TGCAGTGCCCAGACAGGGGTTAATGAAAAACTGTTTTTT. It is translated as CSAQTGVNEKLFF.

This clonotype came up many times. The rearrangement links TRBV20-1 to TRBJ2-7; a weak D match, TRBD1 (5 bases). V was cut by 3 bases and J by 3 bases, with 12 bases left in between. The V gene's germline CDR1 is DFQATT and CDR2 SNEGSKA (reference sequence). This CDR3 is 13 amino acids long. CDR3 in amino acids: CSASGGRVYEQYF. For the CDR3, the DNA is TGCAGTGCTAGTGGCGGCAGGGTCTACGAGCAGTACTTC.